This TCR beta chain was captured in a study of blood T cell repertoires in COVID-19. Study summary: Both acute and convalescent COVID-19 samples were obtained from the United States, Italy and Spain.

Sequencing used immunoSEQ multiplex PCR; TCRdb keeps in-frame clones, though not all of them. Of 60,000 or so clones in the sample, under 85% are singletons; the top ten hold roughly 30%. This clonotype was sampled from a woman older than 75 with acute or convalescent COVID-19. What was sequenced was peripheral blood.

The CDR3 nucleotides are TGTGCCAGCAGCCCGGGACTAGCGGGAGCTGATACGCAGTATTTT. It encodes CASSPGLAGADTQYF. The chain couples TRBV7-3 to TRBJ2-3, with 14 bases fitting TRBD2. Trimming at V came to 5 bases and at J to 6 bases, leaving 4 bases not matched to a gene. Germline CDR1 SGHTA, CDR2 FQGTGA. The CDR3 is made up of 15 amino acids.